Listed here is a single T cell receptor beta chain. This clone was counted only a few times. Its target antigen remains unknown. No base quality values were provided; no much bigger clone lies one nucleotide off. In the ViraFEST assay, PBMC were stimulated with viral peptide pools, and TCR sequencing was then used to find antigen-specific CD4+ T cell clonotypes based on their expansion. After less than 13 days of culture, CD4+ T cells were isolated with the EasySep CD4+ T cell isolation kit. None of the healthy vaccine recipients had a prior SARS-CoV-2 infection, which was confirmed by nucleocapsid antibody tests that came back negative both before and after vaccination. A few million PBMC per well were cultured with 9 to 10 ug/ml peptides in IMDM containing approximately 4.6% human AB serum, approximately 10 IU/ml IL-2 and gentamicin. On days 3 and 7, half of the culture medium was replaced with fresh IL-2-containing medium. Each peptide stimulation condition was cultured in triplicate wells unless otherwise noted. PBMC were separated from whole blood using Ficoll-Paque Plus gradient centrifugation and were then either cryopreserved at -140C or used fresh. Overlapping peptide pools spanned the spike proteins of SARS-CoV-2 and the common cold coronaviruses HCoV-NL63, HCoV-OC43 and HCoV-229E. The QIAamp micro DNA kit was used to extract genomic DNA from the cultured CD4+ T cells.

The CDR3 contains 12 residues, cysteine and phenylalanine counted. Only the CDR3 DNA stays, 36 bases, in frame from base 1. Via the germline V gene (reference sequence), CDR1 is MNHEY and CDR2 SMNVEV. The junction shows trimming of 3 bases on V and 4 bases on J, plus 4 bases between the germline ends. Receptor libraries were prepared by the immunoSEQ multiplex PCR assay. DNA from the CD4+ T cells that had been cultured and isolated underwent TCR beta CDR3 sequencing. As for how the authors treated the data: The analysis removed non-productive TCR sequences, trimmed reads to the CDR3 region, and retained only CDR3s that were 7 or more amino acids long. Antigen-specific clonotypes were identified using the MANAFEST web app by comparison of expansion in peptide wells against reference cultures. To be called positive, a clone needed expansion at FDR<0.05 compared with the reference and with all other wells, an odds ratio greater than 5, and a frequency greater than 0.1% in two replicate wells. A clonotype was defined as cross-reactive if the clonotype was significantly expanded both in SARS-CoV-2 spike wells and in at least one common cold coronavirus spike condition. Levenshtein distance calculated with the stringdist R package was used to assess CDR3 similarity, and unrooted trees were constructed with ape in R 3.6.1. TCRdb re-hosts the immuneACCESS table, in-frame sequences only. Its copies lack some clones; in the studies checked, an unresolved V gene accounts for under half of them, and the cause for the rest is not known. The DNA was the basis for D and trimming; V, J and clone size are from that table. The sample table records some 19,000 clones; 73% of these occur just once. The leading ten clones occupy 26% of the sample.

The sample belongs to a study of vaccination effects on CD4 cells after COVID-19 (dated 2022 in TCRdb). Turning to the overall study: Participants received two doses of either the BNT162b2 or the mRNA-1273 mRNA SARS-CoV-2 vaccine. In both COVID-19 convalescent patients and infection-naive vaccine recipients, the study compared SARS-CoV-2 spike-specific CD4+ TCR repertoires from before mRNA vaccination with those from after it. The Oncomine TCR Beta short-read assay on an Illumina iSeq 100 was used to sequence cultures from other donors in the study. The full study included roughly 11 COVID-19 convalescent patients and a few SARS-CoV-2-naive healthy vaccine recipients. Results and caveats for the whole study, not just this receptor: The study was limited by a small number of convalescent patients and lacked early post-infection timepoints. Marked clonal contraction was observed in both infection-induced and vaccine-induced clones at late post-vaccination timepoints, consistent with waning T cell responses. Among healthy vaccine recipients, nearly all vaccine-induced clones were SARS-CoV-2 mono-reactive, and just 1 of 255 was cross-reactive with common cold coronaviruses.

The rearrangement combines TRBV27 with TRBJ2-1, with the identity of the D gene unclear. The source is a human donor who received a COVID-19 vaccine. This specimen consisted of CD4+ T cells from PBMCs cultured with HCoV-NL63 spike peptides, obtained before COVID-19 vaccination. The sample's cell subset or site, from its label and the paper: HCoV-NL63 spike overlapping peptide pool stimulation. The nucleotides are TGTGCCAGCAGTTTTACGTACAATGAGCAGTTCTTC. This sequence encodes CASSFTYNEQFF.